A single sample is the source of the 9 T cell receptor beta chains below, sequenced in a study of shared clonotypes between healthy human individuals. Using immunoSEQ multiplex PCR, the repertoire was profiled, and TCRdb retains in-frame clones only, with some absent. The sample contains around 2.1 million clones, about 93% of which appear only once. Naive-designated CD8 cells lacked CD45RO, were positively enriched for CCR7, and omitted terminally differentiated effector memory CD45RA+ cells. The sequenced sample was naive CD8+ T cells from PBMCs. The receptors were gathered from a man aged 18 to 29 in good health. Some clones in this sample may be carry-over from other donors' samples.

The chain recombines TRBV6-6 with TRBJ2-7, with 7 bases aligning to TRBD1. This CDR3 is 15 amino acids long. CDR1 is MNHNY and CDR2 is SVGAGI in the germline V gene (reference sequence). Losses at the gene ends were 6 bases for V and 3 bases for J; bases not matched to a gene: 11. CDR3 residues: CASSPYRGPVYEQYF. For the CDR3, the DNA is TGTGCCAGCAGCCCCTACAGGGGTCCCGTCTACGAGCAGTACTTC.

The chain combines TRBV6-6 with TRBJ2-7; the D is unclear. The germline V gene has CDR1 MNHNY and CDR2 SVGAGI (reference sequence). The CDR3 spans 13 residues. The V end was cut by 2 bases, the J end by 4 bases, with 9 bases between. As DNA, the CDR3 is TGTGCCAGCAGTTACGCTGGACCTTACGAGCAGTACTTC. Protein product: CASSYAGPYEQYF.

The chain employs TRBV6-5 and TRBJ1-3; D gene ambiguous. With 0 bases removed from V and 0 bases from J, the gap between germline ends came to 6 bases. Germline CDR1 reads MNHEY; CDR2 reads SVGAGI. This CDR3 has 15 residues. The CDR3 bases are TGTGCCAGCAGTTACTCAAGCTACTCTGGAAACACCATATATTTT. Amino acid sequence: CASSYSSYSGNTIYF.

V gene TRBV27 combines with J gene TRBJ2-5; possibly TRBD1 or TRBD2 for D (5 bases each). Deletions cut 3 bases from V and 5 bases from J, with 19 bases between. Germline V gene sequence: CDR1 MNHEY, CDR2 SMNVEV (reference sequence). This CDR3 has 16 residues. DNA for the CDR3: TGTGCCAGCAGTTTCAGAACGGGACGGCGAGCGGAGACCCAGTACTTC. Translation gives CASSFRTGRRAETQYF.

This clone was seen only a few times. The rearrangement joins TRBV28 to TRBJ2-2; D remains ambiguous. Germline V CDR1 and CDR2: MDHEN, SYDVKM. The CDR3 spans 12 residues. With 5 bases removed from V and 8 bases from J, the gap between germline ends came to 9 bases. The CDR3 here is CASSPDDGELFF. For the CDR3, the DNA is TGTGCCAGCAGTCCTGATGATGGGGAGCTGTTTTTT.

The chain carries TRBV19 and TRBJ1-1, with D perhaps TRBD1 (5 bases). The CDR3 consists of 14 residues. V shed 5 bases and J shed 1 base, with 11 bases lying between them. CDR1 is LNHDA and CDR2 is SQIVND in the germline V gene (reference sequence). The CDR3 is CASSWGTKNTEAFF. CDR3 nucleotide sequence: TGTGCCAGTAGTTGGGGGACTAAGAACACTGAAGCTTTCTTT.

The chain is built from TRBV11-2 and TRBJ2-7; 9 nucleotides agree with TRBD1. Germline trimming cut 6 bases from V and 2 bases from J; bases unmatched to any gene: 5. The CDR3 covers 14 residues. Germline V gene lookup returns CDR1 SGHAT and CDR2 FQNNGV. The CDR3: CASSTGGGTYEQYF. The CDR3 region has the DNA TGTGCCAGCAGTACAGGGGGCGGCACCTACGAGCAGTACTTC.

Concerning this clone itself: This sample also contains other DNA sequences that code for the same CDR3. The chain recombines TRBV28 with TRBJ1-4; D possibly corresponds to TRBD1 (5 bases). Germline V gene sequence: CDR1 MDHEN, CDR2 SYDVKM. The length of the CDR3 is 13 residues. Trimming removed 5 bases at V and 7 bases at J, with 11 bases between. The CDR3, as DNA: TGTGCCAGCAGTCCCGGGGGGAGTGAAAAACTGTTTTTT. Its translation: CASSPGGSEKLFF.

The chain carries TRBV27 and TRBJ2-2; D is possibly TRBD1 or TRBD2 (5 bases each). CDR3 size: 17 residues. The V end was cut by 8 bases, the J end by 2 bases, with 21 bases between. The germline V gene encodes CDR1 MNHEY and CDR2 SMNVEV (reference sequence). The CDR3 sequence is CASGHHPGPKNTGELFF. CDR3 nucleotide sequence: TGTGCCAGCGGACATCATCCGGGACCCAAAAACACCGGGGAGCTGTTTTTT.